This entry features one T cell receptor (beta chain) sequence. Naive CD8 cells lacked CD45RO, underwent positive selection for CCR7 and left out terminally differentiated effector memory CD45RA+ cells. This record comes from a study of shared clonotypes between healthy human individuals. Produced via immunoSEQ multiplex PCR; TCRdb's table is partial and in-frame only. The sample gives about 2 million clones, 85% to 95% of which show up once; 0.85% to 1.3% is in the top ten. V was pared by 5 bases and J by 2 bases, with 18 bases between. The CDR3 spans 16 residues. CDR1 and CDR2 from the germline V gene are MNHNY and SVGAGI (reference sequence).

Source material: naive CD8+ T cells sorted from blood. This TCR came from a man in his late teens or twenties in good health. This sequence joins TRBV6-6 and TRBJ2-5, with unresolved D. CDR3 coding DNA: TGTGCCAGCAGTGTTACCCCTATGAGGCCGCAAGAGACCCAGTACTTC. This translates into CASSVTPMRPQETQYF.